One and the same sample provided the 27 T cell receptor beta chains below, sequenced in a study of blood T cell repertoires in COVID-19 (dated by TCRdb to the early 2020s). The library was made by the immunoSEQ multiplex PCR assay. Here the immuneACCESS table is served through TCRdb, limited to in-frame sequences with V and J called. Missing clones are a known gap in these copies; in checked studies unresolved V genes cover under half, and the rest lacks a known reason. The sample table holds approximately 170,000 clones, of which 65% to 80% were seen once. The ten largest clones take up under 20% of the sample. The specimen was PBMCs or T cells enriched from blood (not recorded which). The receptors stem from a woman in her sixties or seventies in a cohort exposed to, infected with or recovered from COVID-19 (not recorded which).

The rearrangement links TRBV19 to TRBJ2-5; 9 positions agree with TRBD2. Unmatched junction bases numbered 7, after V lost 3 bases and J lost 2 bases. The CDR3 extends over 16 amino acids. CDR1 and CDR2 from the germline V gene are LNHDA and SQIVND (reference sequence). The CDR3 reads CASSIGASGDQETQYF. The CDR3, as DNA: TGTGCCAGTAGTATTGGGGCTAGCGGGGATCAAGAGACCCAGTACTTC.

This clone has more than one count but fewer than ten. This chain's CDR3 is CASSTGQRTDTQYF. Here the CDR3 DNA reads TGTGCCAGTAGTACCGGACAGCGCACAGATACGCAGTATTTT. The genes are TRBV19 and TRBJ2-3, with D possibly TRBD1 on 6 matching bases. CDR1 and CDR2 (germline): LNHDA, SQIVND (reference sequence). V lost 4 bases to trimming and J lost 1 base, with 9 bases between them. The CDR3 extends over 14 amino acids.

The chain couples TRBV9 to TRBJ2-5, with D maybe TRBD2 (6 bases). CDR1 and CDR2 (germline): SGDLS, YYNGEE. The CDR3 is made up of 15 amino acids. V lost 0 bases, J lost 4 bases, and 13 bases lay in between. Here the CDR3 reads CASSVASGVLETQYF. The CDR3 DNA follows: TGTGCCAGCAGCGTAGCTTCGGGGGTCCTAGAGACCCAGTACTTC. Full variable domain (remainder filled in from reference TRBV9 and TRBJ2-5): DSGVTQTPKHLITATGQRVTLRCSPRSGDLSVYWYQQSLDQGLQFLIQYYNGEERAKGNILERFSAQQFPDLHSELNLSSLELGDSALYFCASSVASGVLETQYFGPGTRLLVL.

The chain combines TRBV7-8 with TRBJ2-7; TRBD2 might be the D (6 bases). The CDR3 length is 15 residues. Trimming removed 2 bases at V and 0 bases at J, with 11 bases between. CDR1 is SGHVS and CDR2 is FQNEAQ in the germline V gene. The CDR3 DNA follows: TGTGCCAGCAGCTTACTGGAGGGAAGCTCCTACGAGCAGTACTTC. Translation: CASSLLEGSSYEQYF.

J is TRBJ2-1 and V is TRBV5-1; D gene uncertain. CDR3 length equals 13 residues. Per the germline V gene, CDR1 is SGHRS and CDR2 is YFSETQ. Trimming cost V 0 bases and J 8 bases, with 9 bases left between them. Here the CDR3 reads CASSLALYYEQFF. The CDR3 nucleotides read TGCGCCAGCAGCTTGGCCCTGTATTATGAGCAGTTCTTC. The full variable domain, its missing parts supplied by reference TRBV5-1 and TRBJ2-1, is KAGVTQTPRYLIKTRGQQVTLSCSPISGHRSVSWYQQTPGQGLQFLFEYFSETQRNKGNFPGRFSGRQFSNSRSEMNVSTLELGDSALYLCASSLALYYEQFFGPGTRLTVL.

The V gene is TRBV3-1 (or the pseudogene TRBV3-2), the J gene TRBJ2-5; D call uncertain. The CDR3 has 13 amino acids. V lost 3 bases to trimming and J lost 5 bases, with 10 bases between them. Germline values: CDR1 LGHDT, CDR2 YNNKEL (reference sequence). The CDR3 sequence: CASSHISPETQYF. As DNA, the CDR3 is TGTGCCAGCAGCCATATCTCCCCGGAGACCCAGTACTTC.

The V and J genes are TRBV29-1 and TRBJ2-1, with D maybe TRBD2 (6 bases). Germline V gene lookup returns CDR1 SQVTM and CDR2 ANQGSEA. This CDR3 region has 14 residues. V dropped 7 bases and J dropped 2 bases, with 15 bases sitting between them. The CDR3 sequence: CSAGKGGTYNEQFF. The CDR3, as DNA: TGCAGCGCCGGGAAGGGCGGGACCTACAATGAGCAGTTCTTC.

The chain links TRBV5-4 to TRBJ2-1; weak D call: TRBD1 (5 bases). Trimming removed 3 bases from V and 8 bases from J, with 9 bases in between. Germline V CDR1 and CDR2: SGHNT, YYREEE (reference sequence). The CDR3 sequence is 12 residues long. CDR3: CASSSGIDEQFF. The CDR3 DNA is TGTGCCAGCAGCTCAGGGATCGATGAGCAGTTCTTC.

The V and J genes are TRBV7-2 and TRBJ1-5; the D gene is possibly TRBD1 (6 bases). Trimming left V 8 bases short and J 7 bases short, with 15 bases between. CDR1 SGHTA and CDR2 FQGNSA come from the germline V gene. The CDR3 length is 13 residues. CDR3 protein: CASEQGPGQPQHF. The CDR3, as DNA: TGTGCCAGCGAACAGGGCCCAGGACAGCCCCAGCATTTT.

The chain joins TRBV6-4 to TRBJ1-1; D is undetermined. The CDR3 has 13 amino acids. V lost 3 bases, J lost 2 bases, and 7 bases lay in between. Germline V gene data show CDR1 as MRHNA and CDR2 as SNTAGT. The CDR3 bases are TGTGCCAGCAGTGAGTATTTAAACACTGAAGCTTTCTTT. Translating it yields CASSEYLNTEAFF.

The chain uses TRBV9 and TRBJ1-1; no firm D call. The germline CDR1 and CDR2 sequences are SGDLS and YYNGEE. V was shortened by 0 bases and J by 5 bases, with 14 bases between the two germline ends. The CDR3 is made up of 15 amino acids. CDR3 residues: CASSVGSGIATEAFF. The DNA of the CDR3 is TGTGCCAGCAGCGTAGGGTCGGGGATCGCGACTGAAGCTTTCTTT.

V is TRBV2 and J is TRBJ2-7, with 11 bases matching TRBD1. Trimming removed 0 bases from V and 3 bases from J; junction bases left unmatched: 1. CDR3 length equals 15 residues. The V gene's germline CDR1 is SNHLY and CDR2 FYNNEI. The CDR3 DNA sequence: TGTGCCAGCAGTGAAGCCGGGACAGGGGGCTACGAGCAGTACTTC. Translating it yields CASSEAGTGGYEQYF.

V gene TRBV10-3 combines with J gene TRBJ2-7; 12 nucleotides line up with TRBD2. From germline, CDR1 is ENHRY and CDR2 SYGVKD. This CDR3 comprises 14 residues. V was pared by 6 bases and J by 3 bases, with 3 bases of the junction left unmatched. As DNA, the CDR3 is TGTGCCATCAGAGAGACTAGCGGGAGCTACGAGCAGTACTTC. It encodes CAIRETSGSYEQYF.

The rearrangement joins TRBV11-2 to TRBJ2-1, with D maybe TRBD2 (5 bases). From germline, CDR1 is SGHAT and CDR2 FQNNGV. V was shortened by 6 bases and J by 0 bases, with 18 bases between the two germline ends. CDR3 length: 17 residues. The chain's CDR3 is CASRFSGFGSSYNEQFF. CDR3 in DNA: TGTGCCAGCAGGTTCTCGGGGTTTGGGAGCTCCTACAATGAGCAGTTCTTC. Together with reference TRBV11-2 and TRBJ2-1, the CDR3 gives the full variable domain: EAGVAQSPRYKIIEKRQSVAFWCNPISGHATLYWYQQILGQGPKLLIQFQNNGVVDDSQLPKDRFSAERLKGVDSTLKIQPAKLEDSAVYLCASRFSGFGSSYNEQFFGPGTRLTVL.

This chain connects TRBV7-8 to TRBJ2-3, with unresolved D. The CDR3 has 11 amino acids. Trimming pared 5 bases from V and 3 bases from J, leaving 3 bases between. Germline V gene lookup returns CDR1 SGHVS and CDR2 FQNEAQ. The CDR3 spells CASSLTDTQYF. The DNA of the CDR3 is TGTGCCAGCAGCCTAACAGATACGCAGTATTTT.

This clone was picked up a small number of times. The chain couples TRBV16 to TRBJ1-1; 7 bases agree with TRBD1. The CDR3 covers 14 residues. The germline CDR1 and CDR2 sequences are KGHSY and FQNENV. V trimming: 6 bases; J trimming: 4 bases; junction bases outside the gene matches: 8. Written as DNA, the CDR3 is TGTGCCAGCAGTCGACAGGGACCGAGCACTGAAGCTTTCTTT. Its protein product is CASSRQGPSTEAFF.

In DNA form, the CDR3 reads TGTGCCAGCAGCTTGGTGAACCGGGCGGGGGAGCAGTACTTC. Protein sequence: CASSLVNRAGEQYF. This chain links TRBV5-5 with TRBJ2-7, with D perhaps matching TRBD2 (6 bases). Trimming shortened V by 0 bases and J by 7 bases, and 14 bases separated the two germline ends. CDR3 size: 14 residues. From germline, CDR1 is SGHKS and CDR2 YYEKEE (reference sequence).

The chain couples TRBV6-5 to TRBJ1-2; TRBD1 might be the D (5 bases). CDR3 size: 14 residues. The V and J ends lost 4 bases and 0 bases respectively, with 9 bases between them. Germline V gene sequence: CDR1 MNHEY, CDR2 SVGAGI. This CDR3 is CASSLDSPNYGYTF. Written as DNA, the CDR3 is TGTGCCAGCAGTTTAGACAGCCCTAACTATGGCTACACCTTC.

V gene TRBV18 combines with J gene TRBJ2-6; D call uncertain. The ends were cut back, 5 bases at V and 1 base at J, with 9 bases in the middle. Germline-derived CDR1 and CDR2 are KGHSH and LQKENI. This CDR3 has 15 residues. The CDR3 region is CASSEVASGANVLTF. CDR3 bases: TGTGCCAGCTCAGAGGTCGCGTCTGGGGCCAACGTCCTGACTTTC.

This clone has more than one count but fewer than ten. The chain combines TRBV2 with TRBJ1-1, with TRBD1 as a possible D gene (6 bases). V was pared by 10 bases and J by 1 base, with 13 bases between. This CDR3 comprises 13 residues. The germline V gene encodes CDR1 SNHLY and CDR2 FYNNEI. As DNA, the CDR3 is TGTGCCACGGTTACAGGGACGAACACTGAAGCTTTCTTT. Its protein product is CATVTGTNTEAFF.

The chain has TRBV2 and TRBJ2-2, with TRBD2 matching 11 bases. The CDR3 extends over 15 amino acids. V trimming: 6 bases; J trimming: 5 bases; junction bases outside the gene matches: 5. The germline CDR1 and CDR2 sequences are SNHLY and FYNNEI. DNA for the CDR3: TGTGCCAGCAGCCGCTTAGCGGGAGGGACCGGGGAGCTGTTTTTT. Translated: CASSRLAGGTGELFF.

This clone was recorded once. The rearrangement uses TRBV27 and TRBJ2-5, with a possible D match to TRBD1 (5 bases). Germline CDR1 is MNHEY and CDR2 is SMNVEV (reference sequence). The V end was cut by 3 bases, the J end by 5 bases, with 13 bases between. The CDR3 has 14 residues. CDR3 residues: CASSFQGLTETQYF. The CDR3 coding sequence is TGTGCCAGCAGTTTTCAGGGTTTGACGGAGACCCAGTACTTC.

This chain uses TRBV24-1 with TRBJ2-3, with a possible D match to TRBD2 (6 bases). V was pared by 6 bases and J by 0 bases, with 15 bases between. Germline CDR1 KGHDR, CDR2 SFDVKD. There are 16 residues in the CDR3. The CDR3 is CATSKGRGGSTDTQYF. For the CDR3, the DNA is TGTGCCACCAGTAAAGGTCGGGGAGGAAGCACAGATACGCAGTATTTT.

A few counts support this clone. This rearrangement joins TRBV19 to TRBJ2-7; 9 nucleotides align to TRBD1. Germline V gene data show CDR1 as LNHDA and CDR2 as SQIVND (reference sequence). The CDR3 has 16 amino acids. V dropped 3 bases and J dropped 0; count of bases not matched to a gene: 6. The CDR3 here is CASSMGYRGLSYEQYF. The CDR3 nucleotides read TGTGCCAGTAGTATGGGATACAGGGGGCTCTCCTACGAGCAGTACTTC.

The chain employs TRBV5-1 and TRBJ2-2; 14 bases match TRBD2. This CDR3 is 21 amino acids long. J was trimmed by 6 bases and V by 0 bases; bases with no gene match: 16. Per germline, CDR1 SGHRS and CDR2 YFSETQ. This CDR3 is CASSLGNLGLAGVISAGELFF. The DNA for the CDR3 is TGCGCCAGCAGCTTGGGGAATTTGGGACTAGCGGGAGTAATAAGCGCCGGGGAGCTGTTTTTT.

About this clone itself: This sample includes further DNA sequences coding for the same CDR3. V and J are TRBV7-2 and TRBJ2-7, with 7 nucleotides matching TRBD1. Germline V lookup: CDR1 SGHTA, CDR2 FQGNSA. The CDR3 has 14 amino acids. V lost 1 base to trimming and J lost 3 bases; unmatched junction nucleotides: 3. In DNA form, the CDR3 reads TGTGCCAGCAGCTTAGTAGGGGGCAACTACGAGCAGTACTTC. Encoded protein: CASSLVGGNYEQYF.

This clone was seen a few times. CDR3 protein: CASSEWTGYGYTF. The DNA of the CDR3 is TGTGCCAGCAGTGAATGGACAGGATATGGCTACACCTTC. The gene calls are TRBV2 and TRBJ1-2; 7 bases map to TRBD1. CDR3 length: 13 residues. Trimming cost V 2 bases and J 5 bases; bases outside gene matches: 2. Germline V gives CDR1 SNHLY, CDR2 FYNNEI.